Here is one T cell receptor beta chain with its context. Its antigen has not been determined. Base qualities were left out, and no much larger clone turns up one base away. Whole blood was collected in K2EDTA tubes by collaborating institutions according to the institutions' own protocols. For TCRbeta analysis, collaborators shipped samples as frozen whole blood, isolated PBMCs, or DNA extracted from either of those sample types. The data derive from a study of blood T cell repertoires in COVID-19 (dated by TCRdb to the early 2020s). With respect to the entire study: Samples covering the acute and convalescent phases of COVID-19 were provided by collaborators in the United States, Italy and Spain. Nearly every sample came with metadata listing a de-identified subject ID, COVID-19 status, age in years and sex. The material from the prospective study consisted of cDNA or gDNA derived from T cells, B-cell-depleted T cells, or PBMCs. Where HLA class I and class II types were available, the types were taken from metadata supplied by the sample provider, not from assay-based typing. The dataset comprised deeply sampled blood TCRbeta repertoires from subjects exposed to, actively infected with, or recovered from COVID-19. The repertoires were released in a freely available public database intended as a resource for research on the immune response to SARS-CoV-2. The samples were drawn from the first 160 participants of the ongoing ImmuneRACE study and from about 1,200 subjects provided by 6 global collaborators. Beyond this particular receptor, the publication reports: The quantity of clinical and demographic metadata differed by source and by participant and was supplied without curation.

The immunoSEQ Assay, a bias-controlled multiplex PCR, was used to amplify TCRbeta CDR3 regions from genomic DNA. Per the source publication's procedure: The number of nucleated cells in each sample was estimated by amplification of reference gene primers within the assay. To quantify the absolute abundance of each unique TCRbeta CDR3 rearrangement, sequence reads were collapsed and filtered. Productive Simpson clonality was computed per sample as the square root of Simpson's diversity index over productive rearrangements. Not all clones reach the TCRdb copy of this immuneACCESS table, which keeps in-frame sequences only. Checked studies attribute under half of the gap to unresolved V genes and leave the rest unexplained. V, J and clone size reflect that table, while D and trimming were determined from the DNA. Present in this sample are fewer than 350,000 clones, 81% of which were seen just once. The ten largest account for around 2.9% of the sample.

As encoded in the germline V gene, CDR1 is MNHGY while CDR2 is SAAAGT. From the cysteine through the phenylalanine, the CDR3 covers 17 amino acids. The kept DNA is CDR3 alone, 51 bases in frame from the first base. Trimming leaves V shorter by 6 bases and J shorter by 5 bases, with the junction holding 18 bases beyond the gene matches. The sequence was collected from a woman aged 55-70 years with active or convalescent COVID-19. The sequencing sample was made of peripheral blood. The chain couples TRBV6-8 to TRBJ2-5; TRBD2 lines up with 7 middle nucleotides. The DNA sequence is TGTGCCAGCAGAAACGGGCGCGGACTAGGGGTTTATGAGACCCAGTACTTC. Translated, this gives CASRNGRGLGVYETQYF.